This TCR beta chain was retrieved from a study of blood T cell repertoires in COVID-19. Per the original methods: Reference gene primer amplification gave estimated nucleated cell counts. Clones were sequenced by immunoSEQ multiplex PCR, and TCRdb holds only the in-frame ones, with some missing. Clone size and V and J calls were adopted from that table, with D and trimming inferred from the DNA. This table holds 130,000 or so clones, about 84% found once. This clone was counted between two and nine times. The sequence was obtained from an older woman with acute or convalescent COVID-19. Source material: peripheral blood.

CDR3: CASSLAAGFYNSPLHF. The CDR3 region has the DNA TGTGCCAGCAGCTTGGCGGCGGGCTTTTATAATTCACCCCTCCACTTT. This sequence joins TRBV5-4 and TRBJ1-6; D not resolved. This CDR3 comprises 16 residues. V was shortened by 0 bases and J by 4 bases, with 11 bases between the two germline ends. Germline values: CDR1 SGHNT, CDR2 YYREEE (reference sequence).